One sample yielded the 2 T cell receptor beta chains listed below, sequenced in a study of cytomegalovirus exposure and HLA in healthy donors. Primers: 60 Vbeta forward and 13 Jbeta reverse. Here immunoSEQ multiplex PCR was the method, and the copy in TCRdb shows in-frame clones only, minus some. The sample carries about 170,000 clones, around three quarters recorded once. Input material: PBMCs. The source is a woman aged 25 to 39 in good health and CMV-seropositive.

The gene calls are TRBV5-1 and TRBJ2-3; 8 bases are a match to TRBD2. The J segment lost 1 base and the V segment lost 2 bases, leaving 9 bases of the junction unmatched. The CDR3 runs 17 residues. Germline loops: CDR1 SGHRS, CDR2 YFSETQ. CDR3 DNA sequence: TGCGCCAGCAGCTTCGCTCGCGGGGGGTTAGGCACAGATACGCAGTATTTT. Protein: CASSFARGGLGTDTQYF. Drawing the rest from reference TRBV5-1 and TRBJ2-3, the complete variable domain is KAGVTQTPRYLIKTRGQQVTLSCSPISGHRSVSWYQQTPGQGLQFLFEYFSETQRNKGNFPGRFSGRQFSNSRSEMNVSTLELGDSALYLCASSFARGGLGTDTQYFGPGTRLTVL.

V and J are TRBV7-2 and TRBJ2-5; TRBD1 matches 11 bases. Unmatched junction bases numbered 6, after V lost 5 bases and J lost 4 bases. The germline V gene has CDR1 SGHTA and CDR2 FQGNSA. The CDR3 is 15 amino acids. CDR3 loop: CASSRGQGVGETQYF. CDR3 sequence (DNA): TGTGCCAGCAGCCGGGGACAGGGGGTGGGAGAGACCCAGTACTTC. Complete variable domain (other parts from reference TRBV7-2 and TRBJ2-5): GAGVSQSPSNKVTEKGKDVELRCDPISGHTALYWYRQSLGQGLEFLIYFQGNSAPDKSGLPSDRFSAERTGGSVSTLTIQRTQQEDSAVYLCASSRGQGVGETQYFGPGTRLLVL.